This T cell receptor (beta chain) is drawn from a study of human T cells and chemical hapten exposure. Study-level findings and limits: Patch test score was positively correlated with the counts of TCRs that had expanded at PT1.

As to time point: patch test 1, 2 weeks after DPC sensitization. The treatment was: therapeutic diphenylcyclopropenone sensitization with weekly scalp DPC. The table lists this clonotype with a few counts. Its target is unknown. TCRdb re-derived calls from the RACE reads in MiXCR, one entry per CDR3 protein. This sample has around 150,000 distinct CDR3 sequences, with approximately 14% found just once. Trimming pared 1 base from V and 3 bases from J, leaving 17 bases between. Germline-derived CDR1 and CDR2 are SGHKS and YYEKEE (reference sequence). The CDR3 runs to 16 residues. The receptor was derived from a woman aged 25 to 39 with alopecia areata. Some clones in this sample may be carry-over from other donors' samples. The chain has TRBV5-5 and TRBJ2-7; D is unresolved. Sequences were derived from whole blood, sampled in connection with sensitization to the hapten diphenylcyclopropenone (DPC). In DNA form, the CDR3 reads TGTGCCAGCAGCTTGACCGACCGGGTCTCCGGCTACGAGCAGTACTTC. This gives the protein CASSLTDRVSGYEQYF.